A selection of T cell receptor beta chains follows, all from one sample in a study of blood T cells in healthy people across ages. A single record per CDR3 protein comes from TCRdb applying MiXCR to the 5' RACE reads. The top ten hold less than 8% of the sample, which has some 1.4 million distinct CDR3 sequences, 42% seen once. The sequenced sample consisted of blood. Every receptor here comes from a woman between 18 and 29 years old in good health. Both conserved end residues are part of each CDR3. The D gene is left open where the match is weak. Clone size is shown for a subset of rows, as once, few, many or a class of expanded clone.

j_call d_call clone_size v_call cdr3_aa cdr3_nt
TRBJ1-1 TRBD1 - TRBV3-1 CASSQGQGAWPEAFF TGTGCCAGCAGCCAAGGACAGGGGGCCTGGCCTGAAGCTTTCTTT
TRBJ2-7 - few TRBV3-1 CASTSNVAYEQYF TGTGCCAGCACCTCTAACGTCGCCTACGAGCAGTACTTC
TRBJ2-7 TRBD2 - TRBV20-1 CSASSSGGNGINYEQYF TGCAGTGCTAGTAGTAGCGGGGGCAACGGGATCAACTACGAGCAGTACTTC
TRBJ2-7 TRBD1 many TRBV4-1 CASSQVDRGLYEQYF TGCGCCAGCAGCCAGGTCGACAGGGGTCTCTACGAGCAGTACTTC
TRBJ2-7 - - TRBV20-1 CSAGLGGSSYNEQYF TGCAGTGCTGGCCTGGGTGGGAGCTCCTACAATGAGCAGTACTTC
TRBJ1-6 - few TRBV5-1 CASSTGGGTSPLHF TGCGCCAGCAGTACCGGGGGGGGTACGTCACCCCTCCACTTT
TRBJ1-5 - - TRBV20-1 CSARDSVRTVNQPQHF TGCAGTGCTAGAGATAGTGTCAGGACGGTGAATCAGCCCCAGCATTTT
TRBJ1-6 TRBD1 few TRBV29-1 CSVGQGNSPLHF TGCAGCGTGGGACAGGGGAATTCACCCCTCCACTTT
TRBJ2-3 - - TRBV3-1 CASSPTLIDTQYF TGTGCCAGCAGCCCCACCCTGATAGATACGCAGTATTTT
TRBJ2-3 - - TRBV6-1 CAGAGTSSTDTQYF TGTGCCGGTGCCGGGACATCTAGCACAGATACGCAGTATTTT
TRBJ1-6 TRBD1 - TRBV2 CASSRDSDSPLHF TGTGCCAGCAGCCGGGACAGCGATTCACCCCTCCACTTT
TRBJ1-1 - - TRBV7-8 CASSSVNEAFF TGTGCCAGCAGCTCGGTTAATGAAGCTTTCTTT
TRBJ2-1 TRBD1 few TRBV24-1 CATSDPRQGRTGNEQFF TGTGCCACCAGTGACCCCAGACAGGGGCGGACGGGCAATGAGCAGTTCTTC
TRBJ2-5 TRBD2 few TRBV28 CASSFRTSGRLYQETQYF TGTGCCAGCAGTTTTCGGACTAGCGGGAGATTGTACCAAGAGACCCAGTACTTC
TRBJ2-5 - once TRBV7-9 CASSGRDLSDDEQYF TGTGCCAGCAGCGGCCGGGACTTAAGCGACGATGAGCAGTACTTC
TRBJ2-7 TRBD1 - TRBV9 CAGSVGTGISSYEQYF TGTGCCGGCAGCGTAGGGACAGGGATAAGCTCCTACGAGCAGTACTTC
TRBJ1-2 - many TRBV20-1 CSARDQVGDGYTF TGCAGTGCTAGAGATCAGGTTGGAGATGGCTACACCTTC
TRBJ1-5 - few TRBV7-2 CASSTGAQPQHF TGTGCCAGCAGTACGGGGGCGCAGCCCCAGCATTTT
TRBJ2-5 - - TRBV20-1 CSAKNLRYNEQYF TGCAGTGCTAAAAATCTTCGATACAATGAGCAGTACTTC
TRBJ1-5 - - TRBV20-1 CSATGGQPQHF TGCAGTGCTACCGGCGGGCAGCCCCAGCATTTT
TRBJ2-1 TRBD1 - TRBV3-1 CASKKAGTGLYNEQFF TGTGCCAGCAAAAAGGCGGGGACAGGTCTCTACAATGAGCAGTTCTTC
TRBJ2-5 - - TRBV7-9 CASSVSGREETQYF TGTGCCAGCAGCGTATCCGGCAGGGAAGAGACCCAGTACTTC
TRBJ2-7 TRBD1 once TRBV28 CASRVQGAAEQYF TGTGCCAGCCGGGTACAGGGGGCGGCCGAGCAGTACTTC
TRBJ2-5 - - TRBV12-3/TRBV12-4 CASSLYRGAGEQYF TGTGCCAGCAGTTTGTATCGAGGGGCAGGAGAGCAGTACTTC
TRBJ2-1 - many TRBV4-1 CASSQDDEQFF TGCGCCAGCAGCCAGGACGATGAGCAGTTCTTC
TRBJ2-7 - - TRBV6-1 CASSEHRFEQYF TGTGCCAGCAGTGAGCACAGGTTCGAGCAGTACTTC
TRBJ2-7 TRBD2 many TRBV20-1 CSAPGLAVYEQYF TGCAGTGCCCCGGGACTAGCGGTTTACGAGCAGTACTTC
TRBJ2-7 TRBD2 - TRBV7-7 CASSLETSGVGEQYF TGTGCCAGCAGCTTAGAGACTAGCGGGGTGGGCGAGCAGTACTTC
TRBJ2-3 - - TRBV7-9 CASSSNRANSSTDTQYF TGTGCCAGCAGCTCCAACAGGGCCAACTCTAGCACAGATACGCAGTATTTT
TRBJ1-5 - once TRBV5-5 CASSLIRDSLNNQPQHF TGTGCCAGCAGCTTGATAAGGGACTCCTTAAACAATCAGCCCCAGCATTTT
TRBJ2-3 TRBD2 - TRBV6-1 CASNLLAGGGPDTQYF TGTGCCAGCAACCTCCTAGCGGGGGGAGGCCCAGATACGCAGTATTTT
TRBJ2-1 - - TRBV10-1 CASSGAGTPNEQFF TGCGCCAGCAGTGGGGCGGGAACCCCAAATGAGCAGTTCTTC
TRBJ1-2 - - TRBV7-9 CASSLAPNGQGNGYTF TGTGCCAGCAGCTTAGCCCCAAATGGACAAGGGAATGGCTACACCTTC
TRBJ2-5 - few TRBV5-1 CASSFHPQETQYF TGCGCCAGCAGCTTTCACCCACAAGAGACCCAGTACTTC
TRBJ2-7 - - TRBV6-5 CASRYKGAPYEQYF TGTGCCAGCAGGTATAAAGGGGCCCCCTACGAGCAGTACTTC
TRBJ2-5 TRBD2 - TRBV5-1 CASSLGSGSVSSYNEQYF TGCGCCAGCAGCTTGGGTAGCGGGAGCGTCTCCTCTTACAATGAGCAGTACTTC
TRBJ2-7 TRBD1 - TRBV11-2 CASSTRGLLYEQYF TGTGCCAGCAGCACCAGGGGGCTCCTCTACGAGCAGTACTTC
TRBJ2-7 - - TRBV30 CAWRASVYEQYF TGTGCCTGGAGGGCTAGCGTCTACGAGCAGTACTTC
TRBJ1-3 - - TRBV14 CASSPRLGIGNTIYF TGTGCCAGCAGCCCCCGGCTGGGCATTGGAAACACCATATATTTT
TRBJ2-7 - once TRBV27 CASTSEAFGEQYF TGTGCCAGCACCTCGGAGGCTTTCGGCGAGCAGTACTTC